A selection of T cell receptor beta chains follows, all from one sample in a study of PD-L1 blockade in urothelial cancer. Repertoires were generated with immunoSEQ multiplex PCR, while TCRdb's copy carries only in-frame clones and drops some. The top ten clones hold around 15% of a sample with some 89,000 clones, about 84% of them seen once. Sequencing used PBMCs, obtained around atezolizumab (anti-PD-L1) treatment. All receptors come from a man aged 60-69 years with urothelial cancer. CDR3s include the opening cysteine and the closing phenylalanine or tryptophan. Fields, in order: clone size, D gene, J gene, V gene, CDR3 protein, CDR3 DNA. The D gene is left open where the match is weak. The size entry is marked missing in some rows and otherwise reads once, few, many or a size class.

clone size: .
D gene: TRBD2
J gene: TRBJ2-7
V gene: TRBV15
CDR3 protein: CATSRDSGSEQYF
CDR3 DNA: TGTGCCACCAGCAGAGATAGCGGGTCCGAGCAGTACTTC

clone size: .
D gene: TRBD1
J gene: TRBJ1-1
V gene: TRBV7-3
CDR3 protein: CASSPAGGVWNTEAFF
CDR3 DNA: TGTGCCAGCAGCCCTGCAGGGGGCGTATGGAACACTGAAGCTTTCTTT

clone size: .
D gene: TRBD1
J gene: TRBJ2-2
V gene: TRBV7-8
CDR3 protein: CASEGAETGELFF
CDR3 DNA: TGTGCCAGCGAGGGGGCGGAGACCGGGGAGCTGTTTTTT

clone size: .
D gene: TRBD1
J gene: TRBJ2-3
V gene: TRBV30
CDR3 protein: CAWSRDRVADTQYF
CDR3 DNA: TGTGCCTGGAGCAGGGACAGGGTAGCAGATACGCAGTATTTT

clone size: .
D gene: .
J gene: TRBJ1-1
V gene: TRBV29-1
CDR3 protein: CSVVRAGGTEAFF
CDR3 DNA: TGCAGCGTCGTCAGAGCGGGGGGTACTGAAGCTTTCTTT

clone size: .
D gene: .
J gene: TRBJ2-7
V gene: TRBV5-4
CDR3 protein: CASSLDIESYEQYF
CDR3 DNA: TGTGCCAGCAGCTTGGATATAGAATCCTACGAGCAGTACTTC

clone size: .
D gene: .
J gene: TRBJ2-7
V gene: TRBV10-2
CDR3 protein: CASSGGYYEQYF
CDR3 DNA: TGCGCCAGCAGCGGCGGATACTACGAGCAGTACTTC

clone size: .
D gene: .
J gene: TRBJ1-2
V gene: TRBV30
CDR3 protein: CAWTSTNYGYTF
CDR3 DNA: TGTGCCTGGACGAGTACTAACTATGGCTACACCTTC

clone size: .
D gene: .
J gene: TRBJ2-5
V gene: TRBV18
CDR3 protein: CASSSAEGETQYF
CDR3 DNA: TGTGCCAGCTCCTCGGCCGAGGGAGAGACCCAGTACTTC

clone size: .
D gene: .
J gene: TRBJ2-3
V gene: TRBV11-1
CDR3 protein: CASSLAGDTQYF
CDR3 DNA: TGTGCCAGCAGCTTAGCTGGCGATACGCAGTATTTT

clone size: .
D gene: TRBD2
J gene: TRBJ2-1
V gene: TRBV7-3
CDR3 protein: CASSTRLAGNEQFF
CDR3 DNA: TGTGCCAGCAGCACTCGACTAGCGGGTAATGAGCAGTTCTTC

clone size: .
D gene: .
J gene: TRBJ2-2
V gene: TRBV7-3
CDR3 protein: CASSLIEAGGAGELFF
CDR3 DNA: TGTGCCAGCAGCTTAATCGAGGCGGGCGGTGCCGGGGAGCTGTTTTTT

clone size: .
D gene: TRBD1
J gene: TRBJ1-4
V gene: TRBV19
CDR3 protein: CASNSPGGYEKLFF
CDR3 DNA: TGTGCCAGTAATTCACCAGGGGGATATGAAAAACTGTTTTTT

clone size: .
D gene: .
J gene: TRBJ1-6
V gene: TRBV6-5
CDR3 protein: CASREEGYANSPLHF
CDR3 DNA: TGTGCCAGCAGAGAGGAGGGGTACGCTAATTCACCCCTCCACTTT

clone size: .
D gene: TRBD1
J gene: TRBJ1-5
V gene: TRBV4-1
CDR3 protein: CASSHRTGKGGNQPQHF
CDR3 DNA: TGCGCCAGCAGCCACCGGACAGGGAAAGGTGGCAATCAGCCCCAGCATTTT

clone size: .
D gene: .
J gene: TRBJ2-2
V gene: TRBV6-1
CDR3 protein: CASSIAFVGELFF
CDR3 DNA: TGTGCCAGCAGCATCGCGTTTGTGGGGGAGCTGTTTTTT

clone size: .
D gene: .
J gene: TRBJ1-2
V gene: TRBV2
CDR3 protein: CASSVDIFGYTF
CDR3 DNA: TGTGCCAGCAGTGTGGACATCTTCGGCTACACCTTC

clone size: .
D gene: .
J gene: TRBJ1-3
V gene: TRBV7-2
CDR3 protein: CASSFGGSSGNTIYF
CDR3 DNA: TGTGCCAGCAGCTTCGGAGGGTCCTCTGGAAACACCATATATTTT

clone size: .
D gene: .
J gene: TRBJ2-5
V gene: TRBV11-3
CDR3 protein: CASSSETRASQYF
CDR3 DNA: TGTGCCAGCAGCTCCGAGACGCGGGCGTCCCAGTACTTC

clone size: .
D gene: TRBD1
J gene: TRBJ1-2
V gene: TRBV7-2
CDR3 protein: CASSLAGPGQDPYGYTF
CDR3 DNA: TGTGCCAGCAGCTTAGCGGGACCGGGACAGGACCCTTATGGCTACACCTTC

clone size: .
D gene: .
J gene: TRBJ2-2
V gene: TRBV30
CDR3 protein: CAWSPRNRERSGELFF
CDR3 DNA: TGTGCCTGGAGTCCGAGGAACAGGGAACGGAGCGGGGAGCTGTTTTTT

clone size: .
D gene: .
J gene: TRBJ1-6
V gene: TRBV21-1
CDR3 protein: CASSRTENYNSPLHF
CDR3 DNA: TGTGCCAGCAGCAGGACAGAAAACTATAATTCACCCCTCCACTTT

clone size: .
D gene: TRBD1
J gene: TRBJ2-4
V gene: TRBV5-4
CDR3 protein: CASSLRDRLAKNIQYF
CDR3 DNA: TGTGCCAGCAGCTTACGGGACAGATTAGCCAAAAACATTCAGTACTTC

clone size: .
D gene: .
J gene: TRBJ1-2
V gene: TRBV30
CDR3 protein: CAWSFHRDISTF
CDR3 DNA: TGTGCCTGGAGTTTCCACAGGGATATTTCCACCTTC

clone size: .
D gene: .
J gene: TRBJ1-2
V gene: TRBV5-1
CDR3 protein: CASSVGEGVDYGYTF
CDR3 DNA: TGCGCCAGCAGTGTGGGGGAGGGCGTCGACTATGGCTACACCTTC

clone size: .
D gene: TRBD1
J gene: TRBJ1-2
V gene: TRBV19
CDR3 protein: CASSIMWDRGGYTF
CDR3 DNA: TGTGCCAGTAGTATAATGTGGGACAGGGGTGGCTACACCTTC

clone size: .
D gene: TRBD1
J gene: TRBJ2-7
V gene: TRBV19
CDR3 protein: CASSIRDRVFYEQYF
CDR3 DNA: TGTGCCAGTAGTATCCGGGACAGGGTATTCTACGAGCAGTACTTC

clone size: .
D gene: .
J gene: TRBJ1-2
V gene: TRBV15
CDR3 protein: CATSRTLTGGLGYTF
CDR3 DNA: TGTGCCACCAGCAGAACACTTACCGGGGGGCTTGGCTACACCTTC

clone size: .
D gene: TRBD2
J gene: TRBJ2-1
V gene: TRBV11-1
CDR3 protein: CASSQGPGRPGGEQFF
CDR3 DNA: TGTGCCAGCAGCCAGGGCCCAGGGAGACCGGGGGGTGAGCAGTTCTTC

clone size: few
D gene: .
J gene: TRBJ2-2
V gene: TRBV7-9
CDR3 protein: CASSNVPLRTGSTGELFF
CDR3 DNA: TGTGCCAGCAGCAATGTCCCCCTCAGAACAGGGTCCACCGGGGAGCTGTTTTTT

clone size: .
D gene: .
J gene: TRBJ1-5
V gene: TRBV2
CDR3 protein: CASSGRFNQPQHF
CDR3 DNA: TGTGCCAGCAGTGGCAGGTTCAATCAGCCCCAGCATTTT

clone size: few
D gene: .
J gene: TRBJ1-6
V gene: TRBV29-1
CDR3 protein: CSVKSSYNSPLHF
CDR3 DNA: TGCAGCGTAAAGAGCTCCTATAATTCACCCCTCCACTTT

clone size: .
D gene: .
J gene: TRBJ2-1
V gene: TRBV30
CDR3 protein: CAWSWDKNEQFF
CDR3 DNA: TGTGCCTGGAGTTGGGACAAGAATGAGCAGTTCTTC

clone size: .
D gene: .
J gene: TRBJ2-1
V gene: TRBV5-1
CDR3 protein: CASSLRGEQFF
CDR3 DNA: TGCGCCAGCAGCTTGCGAGGGGAGCAGTTCTTC

clone size: .
D gene: .
J gene: TRBJ2-7
V gene: TRBV10-2
CDR3 protein: CASSEGSGGQYF
CDR3 DNA: TGCGCCAGCAGTGAGGGTAGCGGAGGGCAGTACTTC

clone size: .
D gene: TRBD1
J gene: TRBJ1-1
V gene: TRBV2
CDR3 protein: CAGQGNTEAFF
CDR3 DNA: TGTGCCGGACAGGGGAACACTGAAGCTTTCTTT

clone size: .
D gene: TRBD2
J gene: TRBJ2-3
V gene: TRBV7-3
CDR3 protein: CASSLTGGSTDTQYF
CDR3 DNA: TGTGCCAGCAGCTTAACGGGGGGGAGCACAGATACGCAGTATTTT

clone size: .
D gene: .
J gene: TRBJ1-1
V gene: TRBV10-3
CDR3 protein: CAISEPLPGHGNEAFF
CDR3 DNA: TGTGCCATCAGTGAGCCTTTACCGGGACACGGAAATGAAGCTTTCTTT

clone size: .
D gene: .
J gene: TRBJ1-2
V gene: TRBV7-9
CDR3 protein: CASSRPGDYGYTF
CDR3 DNA: TGTGCCAGCAGCCGACCAGGGGACTATGGCTACACCTTC

clone size: .
D gene: .
J gene: TRBJ2-4
V gene: TRBV28
CDR3 protein: CASSDGLAKNIQYF
CDR3 DNA: TGTGCCAGCAGTGACGGACTAGCCAAAAACATTCAGTACTTC

clone size: .
D gene: TRBD2
J gene: TRBJ2-7
V gene: TRBV13
CDR3 protein: CASSSGTSGDKKGNEQYF
CDR3 DNA: TGTGCCAGCAGCTCTGGGACTAGCGGGGACAAAAAGGGTAACGAGCAGTACTTC

clone size: once
D gene: .
J gene: TRBJ1-3
V gene: TRBV11-2
CDR3 protein: CASSPKGRPITGNTIYF
CDR3 DNA: TGTGCCAGCAGCCCCAAGGGGAGGCCTATTACTGGAAACACCATATATTTT

clone size: .
D gene: .
J gene: TRBJ2-5
V gene: TRBV5-8
CDR3 protein: CASSLQGLPQETQYF
CDR3 DNA: TGTGCCAGCAGCTTGCAGGGTTTACCCCAAGAGACCCAGTACTTC

clone size: .
D gene: TRBD1
J gene: TRBJ2-1
V gene: TRBV11-3
CDR3 protein: CATRQGHNEQFF
CDR3 DNA: TGTGCCACACGACAGGGCCACAATGAGCAGTTCTTC

clone size: .
D gene: .
J gene: TRBJ1-1
V gene: TRBV19
CDR3 protein: CASSTSTQGTEAFF
CDR3 DNA: TGTGCCAGTAGTACTTCGACCCAGGGCACTGAAGCTTTCTTT

clone size: .
D gene: .
J gene: TRBJ2-3
V gene: TRBV28
CDR3 protein: CASRGTSTDTQYF
CDR3 DNA: TGTGCCAGCAGGGGGACAAGCACAGATACGCAGTATTTT

clone size: .
D gene: .
J gene: TRBJ1-1
V gene: TRBV7-2
CDR3 protein: CASSSRGGTEAFF
CDR3 DNA: TGTGCCAGCAGCTCCAGGGGTGGGACTGAAGCTTTCTTT

clone size: .
D gene: .
J gene: TRBJ2-4
V gene: TRBV11-3
CDR3 protein: CASSIYRVSNIQYF
CDR3 DNA: TGTGCCAGCAGCATTTACAGGGTCTCAAACATTCAGTACTTC

clone size: .
D gene: TRBD2
J gene: TRBJ2-6
V gene: TRBV9
CDR3 protein: CASSLRAQAGGLSSGANVLTF
CDR3 DNA: TGTGCCAGCAGCCTAAGGGCTCAAGCGGGAGGGCTCAGCTCTGGGGCCAACGTCCTGACTTTC

clone size: .
D gene: .
J gene: TRBJ1-1
V gene: TRBV7-3
CDR3 protein: CASTEGLITEAFF
CDR3 DNA: TGTGCCAGCACGGAGGGGCTAATCACTGAAGCTTTCTTT

clone size: .
D gene: TRBD1
J gene: TRBJ2-1
V gene: TRBV7-9
CDR3 protein: CASSPDRVTYNEQFF
CDR3 DNA: TGTGCCAGCAGCCCAGACAGGGTTACGTACAATGAGCAGTTCTTC

clone size: once
D gene: .
J gene: TRBJ1-3
V gene: TRBV15
CDR3 protein: CATSRDVTDSGNTIYF
CDR3 DNA: TGTGCCACCAGCAGAGATGTAACAGACTCTGGAAACACCATATATTTT

clone size: .
D gene: .
J gene: TRBJ2-7
V gene: TRBV6-6
CDR3 protein: CASSYGGIGEQYF
CDR3 DNA: TGTGCCAGCAGTTACGGGGGGATCGGCGAGCAGTACTTC

clone size: .
D gene: TRBD1
J gene: TRBJ2-1
V gene: TRBV5-5
CDR3 protein: CASSRTGRLVYNEQFF
CDR3 DNA: TGTGCCAGCAGCAGGACAGGTCGGCTAGTCTACAATGAGCAGTTCTTC